The 21 T cell receptor beta chains presented below share a single source sample, sequenced in a study of Ad26.COV2.S vaccination and SARS-CoV-2 variants. Treatment specified: some 20 received Ad26.COV2.S at low or high dose, single or two shots; five or six received placebo; per-sample allocation not given. Material that was analyzed had been drawn on day 63 after the first vaccine or placebo injection. Libraries were prepared by immunoSEQ multiplex PCR; TCRdb keeps only in-frame clonotypes and omits some of them. This table holds 350,000 to 400,000 clones, 88% found once. Specimen: peripheral blood, collected in a trial of Ad26.COV2.S vaccine versus placebo. These receptors all come from a person between 18 and 59 years old who received the Ad26.COV2.S COVID-19 vaccine or a placebo.

This clone was observed a few times. The chain recombines TRBV6-5 with TRBJ1-6; no clear D gene. The CDR3 spans 15 residues. V lost 6 bases, J lost 0 bases, and 9 bases lay in between. Germline V lookup: CDR1 MNHEY, CDR2 SVGAGI. This CDR3 reads CASSPLGSYNSPLHF. CDR3 nucleotide sequence: TGTGCCAGCAGCCCGTTGGGCTCCTATAATTCACCCCTCCACTTT.

The chain uses TRBV3-1 (or the pseudogene TRBV3-2) and TRBJ1-5, with D hard to call. Trimming took 1 base from V and 2 from J, leaving 12 bases between them. This CDR3 has 16 residues. The germline V gene encodes CDR1 LGHDT and CDR2 YNNKEL (reference sequence). The CDR3 DNA follows: TGTGCCAGCAGCCAAGGTGGAGGTGGGGGCAATCAGCCCCAGCATTTT. It is translated as CASSQGGGGGNQPQHF.

This clone has only one observation. This sequence joins TRBV7-9 and TRBJ1-1, with 7 bases identical to TRBD1. Germline V lookup: CDR1 SEHNR, CDR2 FQNEAQ (reference sequence). CDR3 length: 15 residues. V gave up 1 base and J gave up 1 base; unmatched junction bases: 3. In DNA form, the CDR3 reads TGTGCCAGCAGCTTAGGCGGACAGGCGAACACTGAAGCTTTCTTT. Amino acid sequence: CASSLGGQANTEAFF.

The V gene is TRBV27, the J gene TRBJ1-1; no clear D gene. From germline, CDR1 is MNHEY and CDR2 SMNVEV (reference sequence). V lost 3 bases to trimming and J lost 1 base, with 12 bases between them. The CDR3 extends over 15 amino acids. CDR3 nucleotides: TGTGCCAGCAGTTTCCTCGCCGACCGGAACACTGAAGCTTTCTTT. Its translation: CASSFLADRNTEAFF.

The chain has TRBV9 and TRBJ2-5; D is perhaps TRBD2 (6 bases). The CDR3 extends over 14 amino acids. V lost 4 bases to trimming and J lost 0 bases, with 10 bases between them. The germline V gene encodes CDR1 SGDLS and CDR2 YYNGEE. This chain's CDR3 is CASSPGLYQETQYF. The CDR3 coding sequence is TGTGCCAGCAGCCCGGGACTTTACCAAGAGACCCAGTACTTC.

The rearrangement joins TRBV9 to TRBJ2-5, with 8 bases that match TRBD2. Germline V gene lookup returns CDR1 SGDLS and CDR2 YYNGEE. This CDR3 region has 16 residues. V lost 0 bases and J lost 2; bases outside the gene matches: 6. This chain's CDR3 is CASSVGARGAQETQYF. DNA for the CDR3: TGTGCCAGCAGCGTAGGGGCGCGGGGGGCTCAAGAGACCCAGTACTTC.

The V call is TRBV3-1 (or the pseudogene TRBV3-2), the J call TRBJ2-2, with 7 nucleotides matching TRBD1. The CDR3 extends over 15 amino acids. Germline values: CDR1 LGHDT, CDR2 YNNKEL (reference sequence). V trimming: 3 bases; J trimming: 6 bases; junction bases outside the gene matches: 7. CDR3 sequence (DNA): TGTGCCAGCAGCCAGGGGACAGTGTGGTCCGGGGAGCTGTTTTTT. Translation: CASSQGTVWSGELFF.

The V gene is TRBV7-9, the J gene TRBJ2-5; TRBD2 matches at 13 bases. The CDR3 loop spans 15 amino acids. Germline V gene data show CDR1 as SEHNR and CDR2 as FQNEAQ (reference sequence). The V segment lost 2 bases and the J segment 5 bases; nucleotides outside the gene matches: 2. CDR3 nucleotide sequence: TGTGCCAGCAGCTTACCGGGACTAGCGGGGGAGACCCAGTACTTC. Its protein is CASSLPGLAGETQYF.

This chain joins TRBV7-9 and TRBJ2-6; D uncertain. Between the trimmed V and J ends, which lost 5 bases and 4 bases, there was a span of 15 bases. The CDR3 has 16 amino acids. Germline values: CDR1 SEHNR, CDR2 FQNEAQ (reference sequence). CDR3 nucleotide sequence: TGTGCCAGCAGCCGTCGGACGAGCCCAGGGGCCAACGTCCTGACTTTC. This encodes CASSRRTSPGANVLTF.

V is TRBV14 and J is TRBJ1-1, with a tentative D call TRBD1 (5 bases). Trimming shortened V by 1 base and J by 4 bases, and 10 bases separated the two germline ends. The CDR3 is 14 amino acids. The germline V gene has CDR1 SGHDN and CDR2 FVKESK. The CDR3 DNA sequence: TGTGCCAGCAGCCAAGCAGGGTTACGCACTGAAGCTTTCTTT. Encoded protein: CASSQAGLRTEAFF.

CDR3: CASSLDWVNTEAFF. CDR3 nucleotide sequence: TGTGCCAGCAGCTTGGATTGGGTGAACACTGAAGCTTTCTTT. V gene TRBV7-2 combines with J gene TRBJ1-1; D is uncertain. Trimming left V 3 bases short and J 0 bases short, with 8 bases between. The germline gives CDR1 SGHTA, CDR2 FQGNSA. This CDR3 is built from 14 residues.

This chain links TRBV28 with TRBJ2-2, with D perhaps TRBD1 or TRBD2 (6 bases each). The CDR3 extends over 15 amino acids. CDR1 and CDR2 from the germline V gene are MDHEN and SYDVKM. The V gene lost 3 bases and the J gene lost 3 bases, with 11 bases spanning the gap. DNA of the CDR3: TGTGCCAGCAGTTTGGGGGGCCGAGACACCGGGGAGCTGTTTTTT. Amino acid sequence: CASSLGGRDTGELFF.

The chain combines TRBV6-5 with TRBJ1-2; TRBD1 is a possible D gene (5 bases). The germline CDR1 and CDR2 sequences are MNHEY and SVGAGI. The CDR3 extends over 13 amino acids. Trimming stripped 5 bases from V and 4 bases from J, with 11 bases between. The CDR3 reads CASSPTGFYGYTF. DNA of the CDR3: TGTGCCAGCAGTCCAACAGGATTCTATGGCTACACCTTC.

The chain employs TRBV6-2 or TRBV6-3 and TRBJ1-1; D gene unclear. This CDR3 spans 13 amino acids. The V end was cut by 6 bases, the J end by 4 bases, with 12 bases between. The germline V gene encodes CDR1 MNHEY and CDR2 SVGEGT. CDR3 sequence reads: CASSISGITEAFF. CDR3 nucleotides: TGTGCCAGCAGCATTTCGGGGATCACTGAAGCTTTCTTT.

The CDR3 loop reads CASSLSLGEKLFF. The CDR3 DNA reads as TGTGCCAGCAGCTTGAGCCTGGGGGAAAAACTGTTTTTT. The rearrangement uses TRBV5-4 and TRBJ1-4, with D unclear. CDR1 and CDR2 (germline): SGHNT, YYREEE (reference sequence). V was pared by 1 base and J by 8 bases, with 9 bases between. This CDR3 is 13 amino acids long.

This clone was found a few times. The chain combines TRBV27 with TRBJ1-6; D ambiguous. Germline V gene data show CDR1 as MNHEY and CDR2 as SMNVEV (reference sequence). There are 16 residues in the CDR3. Trimming stripped 3 bases from V and 10 bases from J, with 19 bases between. CDR3 bases: TGTGCCAGCAGTTTCACACCGGACCCTGGCCAATCACCCCTCCACTTT. It codes for CASSFTPDPGQSPLHF.

The chain employs TRBV2 and TRBJ1-6; unclear D gene. The germline CDR1 and CDR2 sequences are SNHLY and FYNNEI. CDR3 size: 13 residues. V was shortened by 7 bases and J by 6 bases, with 10 bases between the two germline ends. CDR3 nucleotides: TGTGCCAGCACTCAAATCGGTAATTCACCCCTCCACTTT. It is translated as CASTQIGNSPLHF.

The chain links TRBV5-1 to TRBJ1-1; D is possibly TRBD1 (6 bases). Germline CDR1 SGHRS, CDR2 YFSETQ. V shed 4 bases and J shed 1 base, with 14 bases lying between them. There are 15 residues in the CDR3. CDR3 sequence: CASSAQGGGNTEAFF. CDR3 in DNA: TGCGCCAGCAGCGCCCAAGGGGGGGGGAACACTGAAGCTTTCTTT. The whole variable domain, remainder taken from reference TRBV5-1 and TRBJ1-1, is KAGVTQTPRYLIKTRGQQVTLSCSPISGHRSVSWYQQTPGQGLQFLFEYFSETQRNKGNFPGRFSGRQFSNSRSEMNVSTLELGDSALYLCASSAQGGGNTEAFFGQGTRLTVV.

This chain joins TRBV20-1 and TRBJ2-3; 10 bases map to TRBD2. In germline, CDR1 is DFQATT, CDR2 SNEGSKA (reference sequence). The V gene end was trimmed by 3 bases and the J gene end by 1 base; junction bases not matched to a gene: 7. The CDR3 extends over 16 amino acids. The CDR3 is CSASSAGGPGTDTQYF. The CDR3 nucleotides are TGCAGTGCTAGTTCAGCGGGGGGGCCGGGCACAGATACGCAGTATTTT.

V and J are TRBV19 and TRBJ2-6, with 10 bases matching TRBD1. The CDR3 has 20 amino acids. Germline lookup yields CDR1 LNHDA and CDR2 SQIVND (reference sequence). The junction had 18 bases not matched to a gene; V was cut back by 9 bases and J by 1 base. This CDR3 reads CASSAWDRGQQKSGANVLTF. CDR3 coding DNA: TGTGCCAGCTCTGCCTGGGACAGGGGACAACAAAAGTCTGGGGCCAACGTCCTGACTTTC.

V is TRBV19 and J is TRBJ1-6; the D gene is possibly TRBD1 (6 bases). CDR3 length: 14 amino acids. V shed 4 bases and J shed 5 bases, with 9 bases lying between them. Germline CDR1 reads LNHDA; CDR2 reads SQIVND (reference sequence). Here the CDR3 DNA reads TGTGCCAGTAGTAGAACAGGGAATAATTCACCCCTCCACTTT. This translates into CASSRTGNNSPLHF.